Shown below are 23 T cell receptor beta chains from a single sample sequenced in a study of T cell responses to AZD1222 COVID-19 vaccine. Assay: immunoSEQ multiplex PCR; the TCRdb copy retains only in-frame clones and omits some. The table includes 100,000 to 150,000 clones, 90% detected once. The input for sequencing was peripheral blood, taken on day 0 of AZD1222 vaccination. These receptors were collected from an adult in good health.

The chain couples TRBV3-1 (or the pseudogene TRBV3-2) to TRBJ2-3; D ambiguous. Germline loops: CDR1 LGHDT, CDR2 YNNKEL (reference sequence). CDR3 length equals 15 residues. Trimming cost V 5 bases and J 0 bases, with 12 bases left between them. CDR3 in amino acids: CASSFWRSSTDTQYF. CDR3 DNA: TGTGCCAGCAGCTTTTGGCGCTCTAGCACAGATACGCAGTATTTT.

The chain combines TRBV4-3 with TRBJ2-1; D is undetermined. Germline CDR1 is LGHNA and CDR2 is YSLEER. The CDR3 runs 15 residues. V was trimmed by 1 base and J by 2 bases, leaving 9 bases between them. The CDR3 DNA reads TGCGCCAGCAGCCAAGGATTAGACCCCTACAATGAGCAGTTCTTC. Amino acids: CASSQGLDPYNEQFF.

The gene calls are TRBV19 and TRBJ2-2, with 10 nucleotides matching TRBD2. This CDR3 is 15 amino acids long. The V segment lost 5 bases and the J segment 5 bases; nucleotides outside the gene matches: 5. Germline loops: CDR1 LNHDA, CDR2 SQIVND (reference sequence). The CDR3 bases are TGTGCCAGTAGTGCCAGCGGGGGGGTTACCGGGGAGCTGTTTTTT. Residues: CASSASGGVTGELFF. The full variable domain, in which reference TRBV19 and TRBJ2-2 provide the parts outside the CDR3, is DGGITQSPKYLFRKEGQNVTLSCEQNLNHDAMYWYRQDPGQGLRLIYYSQIVNDFQKGDIAEGYSVSREKKESFPLTVTSAQKNPTAFYLCASSASGGVTGELFFGEGSRLTVL.

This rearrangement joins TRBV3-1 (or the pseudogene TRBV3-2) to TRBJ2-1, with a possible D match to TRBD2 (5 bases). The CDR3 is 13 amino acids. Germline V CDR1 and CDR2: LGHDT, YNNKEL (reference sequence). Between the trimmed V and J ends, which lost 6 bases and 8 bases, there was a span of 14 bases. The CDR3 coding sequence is TGTGCCAGCAGGACCGGGAACTTGGATGAGCAGTTCTTC. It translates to CASRTGNLDEQFF.

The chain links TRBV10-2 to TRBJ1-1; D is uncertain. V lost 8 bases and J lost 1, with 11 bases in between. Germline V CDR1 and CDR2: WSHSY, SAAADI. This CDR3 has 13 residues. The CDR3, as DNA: TGCGCCAGCTCGAGGCAACCGAACACTGAAGCTTTCTTT. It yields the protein CASSRQPNTEAFF.

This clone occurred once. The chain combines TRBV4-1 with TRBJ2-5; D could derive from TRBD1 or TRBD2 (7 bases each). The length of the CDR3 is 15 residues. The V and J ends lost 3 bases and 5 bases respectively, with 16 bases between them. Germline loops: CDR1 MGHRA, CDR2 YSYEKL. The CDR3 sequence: CASSHIPGGDETQYF. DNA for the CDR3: TGCGCCAGCAGCCACATCCCAGGGGGGGATGAGACCCAGTACTTC.

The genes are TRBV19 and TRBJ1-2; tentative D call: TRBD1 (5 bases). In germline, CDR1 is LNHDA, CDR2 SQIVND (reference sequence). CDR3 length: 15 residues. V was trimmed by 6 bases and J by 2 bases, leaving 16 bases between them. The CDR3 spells CASRRPGAGNYGYTF. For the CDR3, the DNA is TGTGCCAGTAGGCGCCCTGGGGCTGGAAACTATGGCTACACCTTC.

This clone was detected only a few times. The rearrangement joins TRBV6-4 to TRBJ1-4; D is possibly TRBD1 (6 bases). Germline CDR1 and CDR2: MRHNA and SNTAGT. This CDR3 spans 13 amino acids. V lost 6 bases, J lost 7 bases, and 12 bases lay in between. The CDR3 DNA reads TGTGCCAGCAGCCGAAGGGGGGCTGAAAAACTGTTTTTT. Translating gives CASSRRGAEKLFF.

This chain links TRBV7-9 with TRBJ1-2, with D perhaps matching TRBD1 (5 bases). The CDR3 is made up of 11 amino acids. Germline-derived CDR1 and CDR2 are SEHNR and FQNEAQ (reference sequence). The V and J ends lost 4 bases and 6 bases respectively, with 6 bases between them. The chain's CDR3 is CASSSTDGYTF. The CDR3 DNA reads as TGTGCCAGCAGCTCGACAGATGGCTACACCTTC.

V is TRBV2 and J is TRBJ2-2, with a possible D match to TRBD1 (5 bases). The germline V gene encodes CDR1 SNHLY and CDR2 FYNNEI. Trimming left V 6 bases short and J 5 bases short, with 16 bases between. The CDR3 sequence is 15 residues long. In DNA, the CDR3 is TGTGCCAGCAGCCTATCGGACATATTAACCGGGGAGCTGTTTTTT. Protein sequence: CASSLSDILTGELFF.

CDR3 DNA: TGTGCCAGTAGCGTGGGGGGGGTGGGCAATCAGCCCCAGCATTTT. Amino acid sequence: CASSVGGVGNQPQHF. The chain carries TRBV19 and TRBJ1-5, with D perhaps TRBD1 (5 bases). This CDR3 is built from 15 residues. Germline V gene lookup returns CDR1 LNHDA and CDR2 SQIVND (reference sequence). Trimming took off 6 bases at V and 2 bases at J, with 14 bases between the two ends.

The chain's CDR3 is CATSRDASSYMGTQYF. The DNA for the CDR3 is TGTGCCACCAGCAGAGACGCTTCTAGCTACATGGGTACGCAGTATTTT. V is TRBV15 and J is TRBJ2-3; a weak D match, TRBD2 (5 bases). The CDR3 has 16 residues. Per the germline V gene, CDR1 is LNHNV and CDR2 is YYDKDF (reference sequence). V was cut by 0 bases and J by 8 bases, with 18 bases left in between.

The CDR3, as DNA: TGTGCCACCAGTGATTTGGGGGCTAGCCTCCATGAGCAGTTCTTC. Its protein product is CATSDLGASLHEQFF. This chain links TRBV24-1 with TRBJ2-1; D may match TRBD1 or TRBD2 (5 bases each). CDR1 and CDR2 (germline): KGHDR, SFDVKD. This CDR3 has 15 amino acids. Between the trimmed V and J ends, which lost 0 bases and 8 bases, there was a span of 13 bases.

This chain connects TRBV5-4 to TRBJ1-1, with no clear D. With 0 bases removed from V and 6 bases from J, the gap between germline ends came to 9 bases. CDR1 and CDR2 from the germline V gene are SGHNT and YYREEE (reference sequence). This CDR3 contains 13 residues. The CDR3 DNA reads TGTGCCAGCAGCTTGGGAAGGGAGGCTGAAGCTTTCTTT. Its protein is CASSLGREAEAFF.

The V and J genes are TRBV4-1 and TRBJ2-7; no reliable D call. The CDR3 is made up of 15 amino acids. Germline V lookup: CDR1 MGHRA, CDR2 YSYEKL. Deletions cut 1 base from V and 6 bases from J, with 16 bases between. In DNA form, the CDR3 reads TGCGCCAGCAGCCAAGTCCAGGTCACGCCCGGCGAGCAGTACTTC. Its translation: CASSQVQVTPGEQYF.

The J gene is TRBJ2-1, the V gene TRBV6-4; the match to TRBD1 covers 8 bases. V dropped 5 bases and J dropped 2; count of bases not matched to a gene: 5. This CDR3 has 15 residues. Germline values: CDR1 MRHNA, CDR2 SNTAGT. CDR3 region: CASSTGTGTYNEQFF. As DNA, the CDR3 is TGTGCCAGCAGTACCGGGACAGGCACCTACAATGAGCAGTTCTTC.

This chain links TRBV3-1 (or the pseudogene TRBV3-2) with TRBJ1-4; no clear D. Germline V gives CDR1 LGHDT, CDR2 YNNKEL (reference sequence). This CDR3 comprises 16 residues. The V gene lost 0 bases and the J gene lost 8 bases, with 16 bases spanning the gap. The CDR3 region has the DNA TGTGCCAGCAGCCAAGATCCCGGGATGGGGTGGGAAAAACTGTTTTTT. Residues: CASSQDPGMGWEKLFF.

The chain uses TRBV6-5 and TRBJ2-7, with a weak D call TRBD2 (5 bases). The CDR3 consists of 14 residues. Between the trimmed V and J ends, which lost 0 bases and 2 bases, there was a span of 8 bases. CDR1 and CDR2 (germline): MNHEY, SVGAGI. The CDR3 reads CASSYSGNPYEQYF. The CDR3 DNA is TGTGCCAGCAGTTACTCCGGGAACCCCTACGAGCAGTACTTC.

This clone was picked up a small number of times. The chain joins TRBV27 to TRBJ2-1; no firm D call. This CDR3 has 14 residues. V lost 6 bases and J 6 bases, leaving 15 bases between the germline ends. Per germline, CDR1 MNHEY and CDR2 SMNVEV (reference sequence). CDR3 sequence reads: CASSLAGAPNEQFF. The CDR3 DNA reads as TGTGCCAGCAGCCTGGCCGGCGCTCCCAATGAGCAGTTCTTC.

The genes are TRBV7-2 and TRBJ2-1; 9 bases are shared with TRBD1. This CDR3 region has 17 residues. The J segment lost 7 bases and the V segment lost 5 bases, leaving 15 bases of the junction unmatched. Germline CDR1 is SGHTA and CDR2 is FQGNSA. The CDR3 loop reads CASSHPRRDREGNEQFF. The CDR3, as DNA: TGTGCCAGCAGCCACCCCCGGAGGGACAGGGAAGGTAATGAGCAGTTCTTC.

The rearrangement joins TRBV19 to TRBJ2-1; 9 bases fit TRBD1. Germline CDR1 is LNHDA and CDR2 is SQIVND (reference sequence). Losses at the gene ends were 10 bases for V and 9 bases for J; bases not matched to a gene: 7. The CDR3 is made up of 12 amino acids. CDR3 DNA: TGTGCCACTTCACAGGGGGCAGGTGAGCAGTTCTTC. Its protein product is CATSQGAGEQFF.

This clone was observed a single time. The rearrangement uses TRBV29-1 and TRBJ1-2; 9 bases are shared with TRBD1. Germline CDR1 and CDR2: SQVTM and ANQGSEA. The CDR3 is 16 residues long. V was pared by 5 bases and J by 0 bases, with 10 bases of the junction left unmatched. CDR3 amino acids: CSVLGGQGPPNYGYTF. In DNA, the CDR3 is TGCAGCGTTCTGGGCGGACAGGGGCCCCCTAACTATGGCTACACCTTC.

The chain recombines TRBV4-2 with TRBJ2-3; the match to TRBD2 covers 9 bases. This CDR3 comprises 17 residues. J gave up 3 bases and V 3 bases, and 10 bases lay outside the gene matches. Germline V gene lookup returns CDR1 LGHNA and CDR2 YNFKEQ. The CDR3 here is CASSQTSQRGATDTQYF. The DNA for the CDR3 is TGTGCCAGCAGCCAGACATCCCAGCGGGGGGCGACAGATACGCAGTATTTT.